Described below is a single TCR beta chain sequence and its context. The clone's antigen remains unknown. No much larger clone exists at a distance of one base, and base qualities are not known. The record originates from a study of blood T cell repertoires in COVID-19 (TCRdb year 2020). General notes on the study: Samples covering the acute and convalescent phases of COVID-19 were provided by collaborators in the United States, Italy and Spain. The prospective study material was composed of cDNA or gDNA derived from T cells, B-cell-depleted T cells, or PBMCs. Deeply sampled blood TCRbeta repertoires from subjects exposed to, actively infected with, or recovered from COVID-19 were included in the dataset. The repertoires were made available in a free public database intended to serve as a resource for research on the immune response to SARS-CoV-2. Samples came from the ongoing ImmuneRACE study (first 160 participants) plus 1,254 subjects from 6 global collaborators. The sample metadata nearly always contained a de-identified subject ID, COVID-19 status, age in years and sex. HLA class I and class II types, where available, came from metadata supplied by the sample provider rather than from assay-based typing. General conclusions and limits of the study: The quantity of clinical and demographic metadata differed by source and by participant and was supplied without curation.

TCRbeta CDR3 regions were amplified from genomic DNA by means of the immunoSEQ Assay, a bias-controlled multiplex PCR. The original methods were these. Nucleated cell counts per sample were estimated from amplification of reference gene primers within the assay. Sequence reads were collapsed and filtered to measure the absolute abundance of every unique TCRbeta CDR3 rearrangement. For each sample, productive Simpson clonality was calculated as the square root of Simpson's diversity index across productive rearrangements. In its TCRdb copy, this immuneACCESS table keeps in-frame sequences only and misses some clones. Where compared with another copy, unresolved V genes explain less than half of these, and the others have no known cause. The V and J calls and clone size come from that table; D and trimming were worked out from the DNA. This sample has 350,000 to 450,000 clones in its table, and approximately 86% of those were observed once. The ten most abundant clones make up under 3% of the sample.

The collaborating institutions used their own protocols to collect whole blood in K2EDTA tubes. For TCRbeta analysis, collaborator samples were shipped as frozen whole blood, as isolated PBMCs, or as DNA extracted from either sample type. V loses 5 bases of germline sequence and J loses 7 bases, and the interval between the two ends is 17 bases. Reading from cysteine to phenylalanine, the CDR3 counts 14 amino acids. Only the CDR3 DNA stays, 42 bases, in frame from base 1. CDR1 and CDR2, looked up from the germline V gene (reference sequence), are LNHDA and SQIVND. This receptor was identified in a human donor in a cohort sampled during active COVID-19. The chain links TRBV19 with TRBJ1-1; the D gene remains uncertain. Sequences were obtained from peripheral blood. The nucleotides are TGTGCCAGTAGTCGCTCGGCAGGAACTAGTGAAGCTTTCTTT. It translates to CASSRSAGTSEAFF.